This is a list of T cell receptor beta chains from one sample in a study of blood T cell repertoires in COVID-19. This table comes from immunoSEQ multiplex PCR, and its TCRdb copy is limited to in-frame clones, with some not included. The sample holds roughly 120,000 clones, more than 75% seen once. Sequenced material: peripheral blood. All receptors come from a man aged 40-49 years with acute or convalescent COVID-19. The CDR3 runs from the conserved cysteine through the conserved F or W. Each record gives: J gene, clone size, V gene, D gene, CDR3 DNA, CDR3 protein. A D gene is named only where the DNA matches it firmly. For some rows the clone size is stated as once, few or many, or as a class when expanded; others skip it.

j_gene: TRBJ1-5; abundance: NA; v_gene: TRBV6-5; d_gene: NA; CDR3nt: TGTGCCAGCAGCCGGACGGGGTATCAGCCCCAGCATTTT; CDR3aa: CASSRTGYQPQHF
j_gene: TRBJ2-3; abundance: NA; v_gene: TRBV2; d_gene: NA; CDR3nt: TGTGCTAAACCGAGCCGGGAAAATACAGATACGCAGTATTTT; CDR3aa: CAKPSRENTDTQYF
j_gene: TRBJ1-1; abundance: NA; v_gene: TRBV25-1; d_gene: NA; CDR3nt: TGTGCCAGCAGTGCCCCTAGTCGGGACTTAATGAACACTGAAGCTTTCTTT; CDR3aa: CASSAPSRDLMNTEAFF
j_gene: TRBJ2-1; abundance: once; v_gene: TRBV20-1; d_gene: NA; CDR3nt: TGCAGTGCTAGTAGACAGCCATACAATGAGCAGTTCTTC; CDR3aa: CSASRQPYNEQFF
j_gene: TRBJ1-5; abundance: NA; v_gene: TRBV30; d_gene: NA; CDR3nt: TGTGCCTGGAGCGCAGGACAAACGAATCAGCCCCAGCATTTT; CDR3aa: CAWSAGQTNQPQHF
j_gene: TRBJ2-5; abundance: few; v_gene: TRBV7-2; d_gene: TRBD2; CDR3nt: TGTGCCAGCAGCTCAGGCGGGGGTTTCTGGGAGACCCAGTACTTC; CDR3aa: CASSSGGGFWETQYF
j_gene: TRBJ1-1; abundance: NA; v_gene: TRBV7-9; d_gene: NA; CDR3nt: TGTGCCAGCAGCCTCGGGAGGAACACTGAAGCTTTCTTT; CDR3aa: CASSLGRNTEAFF
j_gene: TRBJ1-5; abundance: few; v_gene: TRBV12-5; d_gene: NA; CDR3nt: TGTGCTAGTGGTTTAGTCAATGCGAGGGCCAATCAGCCCCAGCATTTT; CDR3aa: CASGLVNARANQPQHF
j_gene: TRBJ1-5; abundance: NA; v_gene: TRBV12-5; d_gene: TRBD1; CDR3nt: TGTGCTAGTGGTCCACAGGGGTATAGCAATCAGCCCCAGCATTTT; CDR3aa: CASGPQGYSNQPQHF
j_gene: TRBJ2-3; abundance: NA; v_gene: TRBV6-5; d_gene: NA; CDR3nt: TGTGCCAGCAGTTACTCGGCAAGGGCGGGTGATACGCAGTATTTT; CDR3aa: CASSYSARAGDTQYF
j_gene: TRBJ2-1; abundance: NA; v_gene: TRBV2; d_gene: NA; CDR3nt: TGTGCCAACCGGGCCAGGGTCCACAATGAGCAGTTCTTC; CDR3aa: CANRARVHNEQFF
j_gene: TRBJ1-2; abundance: NA; v_gene: TRBV5-4; d_gene: TRBD1; CDR3nt: TGTGCCAGCAGCTTGGAGGGACAGGGACATGGCTACACCTTC; CDR3aa: CASSLEGQGHGYTF
j_gene: TRBJ1-6; abundance: NA; v_gene: TRBV7-2; d_gene: TRBD1; CDR3nt: TGTGCCAGCAGCTTAGTTAGGGGGACAGGGGGTTCACCCCTCCACTTT; CDR3aa: CASSLVRGTGGSPLHF
j_gene: TRBJ1-2; abundance: NA; v_gene: TRBV30; d_gene: TRBD1; CDR3nt: TGTGCCTGGACATCCGGGACAGGGGGAACCAACTATGGCTACACCTTC; CDR3aa: CAWTSGTGGTNYGYTF
j_gene: TRBJ1-6; abundance: NA; v_gene: TRBV5-6; d_gene: NA; CDR3nt: TGTGCCAGCAGCCCCACAGGGAGCTCCTATAATTCACCCCTCCACTTT; CDR3aa: CASSPTGSSYNSPLHF
j_gene: TRBJ1-1; abundance: NA; v_gene: TRBV5-1; d_gene: TRBD1; CDR3nt: TGCGCCAGCAGCATCGACAGGGGCCCGGCTGAAGCTTTCTTT; CDR3aa: CASSIDRGPAEAFF